Listed here is a single T cell receptor (beta chain). The CDR3 is 16 amino acids. From germline, CDR1 is LGHNA and CDR2 YSLEER. V dropped 4 bases and J dropped 7 bases, with 20 bases sitting between them. Using its own MiXCR run on the 5' RACE reads, TCRdb lists one record per CDR3 protein. The table lists around 410,000 distinct CDR3 sequences, 23% of them singletons. This entry is derived from a study of T-cell memory formation after mild COVID-19. The gene calls are TRBV4-3 and TRBJ2-1; D is perhaps TRBD1 (6 bases). Input material: PBMCs or a T cell subset sorted from them (not recorded which). This receptor was identified in an adult woman who had mild COVID-19 (a few samples of this study predate the infection). Cell type and time point are not known. The CDR3 sequence: CASSPVGRGSWNEQFF. The DNA of the CDR3 is TGCGCCAGCAGCCCCGTGGGAAGGGGGTCTTGGAATGAGCAGTTCTTC.